This TCR beta chain was identified during a study of blood T cell repertoires in COVID-19. The overall study: Sites in the United States, Italy and Spain provided acute and convalescent COVID-19 samples. The cDNA or gDNA used as material had been derived from T cells, B-cell-depleted T cells, or PBMCs.

Original methodology: Amplifying reference gene primers gave estimates of nucleated cell counts. Assay: immunoSEQ multiplex PCR; the TCRdb copy retains only in-frame clones and omits some. That table gives V, J and clone size, and the DNA gave D and trimming. The table includes about 48,000 clones, about 83% detected once. The CDR3 has 13 amino acids. Germline loops: CDR1 GTSNPN, CDR2 SVGIG (reference sequence). V shed 0 bases and J shed 6 bases, with 9 bases lying between them. Sequenced input: peripheral blood. The chain couples TRBV30 to TRBJ2-1, with a possible D match to TRBD1 (5 bases). This receptor was identified in a human donor in a cohort sampled during active COVID-19. CDR3 sequence reads: CAWSVQVANEQFF. The CDR3 DNA follows: TGTGCCTGGAGTGTACAGGTGGCCAATGAGCAGTTCTTC.